The next 15 T cell receptor beta chains were all read from a single sample in a study of shared clonotypes between healthy human individuals. CD8 cells classed as naive were CD45RO-negative and positively selected for CCR7, excluding terminally differentiated effector memory CD45RA+ cells. Repertoires were generated with immunoSEQ multiplex PCR, while TCRdb's copy carries only in-frame clones and drops some. Of under 2,000,000 clones in the sample, approximately 95% were seen once. Sequenced: naive CD8+ T cells sorted from blood. The receptor source for this set is a man aged 18 to 29 in good health.

Remarks on this clone: Other DNA sequences in this specimen translate into the identical CDR3. This sequence joins TRBV10-3 and TRBJ2-1; D remains ambiguous. The CDR3 is made up of 13 amino acids. Germline V gene lookup returns CDR1 ENHRY and CDR2 SYGVKD. Trimming removed 0 bases at V and 4 bases at J, with 4 bases between. The CDR3 reads CAISESGYNEQFF. The CDR3, as DNA: TGTGCCATCAGTGAGTCTGGATACAATGAGCAGTTCTTC.

The chain recombines TRBV7-9 with TRBJ1-6; D might be TRBD1 (6 bases). The CDR3 is 17 amino acids. V was pared by 5 bases and J by 5 bases, with 19 bases between. Germline assignment: CDR1 SEHNR and CDR2 FQNEAQ (reference sequence). The CDR3 bases are TGTGCCAGCAGCCATGGGGGGCTGGATCTGGATAATTCACCCCTCCACTTT. It codes for CASSHGGLDLDNSPLHF.

This clone appeared once. The J gene is TRBJ2-5, the V gene TRBV4-1; D tentatively fits TRBD1 or TRBD2 (5 bases each). With 0 bases removed from V and 5 bases from J, the gap between germline ends came to 13 bases. This CDR3 comprises 15 residues. Germline V CDR1 and CDR2: MGHRA, YSYEKL. The CDR3 spells CASSQDMGPRETQYF. The CDR3 nucleotides read TGCGCCAGCAGCCAAGATATGGGACCCCGGGAGACCCAGTACTTC.

V gene TRBV7-8 combines with J gene TRBJ1-1, with TRBD1 matching 11 bases. After removal of 4 bases from V and 4 bases from J, the junction contained 2 bases not matched to a gene. CDR1 is SGHVS and CDR2 is FQNEAQ in the germline V gene. The length of the CDR3 is 14 residues. The CDR3 bases are TGTGCCAGCAGCTCCGGGACAGGGGGCACTGAAGCTTTCTTT. Translation: CASSSGTGGTEAFF.

The CDR3 bases are TGTGCCAGCAGTTTACGGTTTCAAGTAGGCGAGCAGTACTTC. Its protein is CASSLRFQVGEQYF. The chain links TRBV27 to TRBJ2-7; D is ambiguous. CDR1 and CDR2 from the germline V gene are MNHEY and SMNVEV (reference sequence). The V end lost 2 bases, the J end lost 6 bases, and 14 bases lay between the germline ends. The CDR3 totals 14 residues.

CDR3 coding DNA: TGCGCCAGCAGCCCCGCGGACAGGGGAAAGAACGGGGAGCTGTTTTTT. It translates to CASSPADRGKNGELFF. This sequence joins TRBV5-1 and TRBJ2-2; the match to TRBD1 covers 9 bases. CDR3 size: 16 residues. V shed 4 bases, J shed 7 bases, and the junction held 11 bases outside the gene matches. CDR1 and CDR2 from the germline V gene are SGHRS and YFSETQ.

The DNA of the CDR3 is TGTGCCAGCAGCCTCGAAGGGGGCCTCTACGAGCAGTACTTC. Translating it yields CASSLEGGLYEQYF. This chain uses TRBV6-6 with TRBJ2-7, with TRBD1 identical over 7 bases. The CDR3 is 14 amino acids. V trimming: 6 bases; J trimming: 3 bases; junction bases outside the gene matches: 8. From germline, CDR1 is MNHNY and CDR2 SVGAGI (reference sequence).

This sequence joins TRBV6-1 and TRBJ2-6; D may match TRBD1 or TRBD2 (5 bases each). V shed 2 bases and J shed 0 bases, with 11 bases lying between them. The CDR3 has 17 amino acids. CDR1 and CDR2 from the germline V gene are MNHNS and SASEGT. CDR3 nucleotides: TGTGCCAGCAGTGAATTAGAGGGGATCTCTGGGGCCAACGTCCTGACTTTC. Translated: CASSELEGISGANVLTF.

This sequence joins TRBV10-3 and TRBJ2-2; 8 nucleotides agree with TRBD1. V gave up 0 bases and J gave up 2 bases; unmatched junction bases: 5. Germline V lookup: CDR1 ENHRY, CDR2 SYGVKD. The CDR3 loop spans 17 amino acids. The CDR3 here is CAISESRDRTNTGELFF. CDR3 in DNA: TGTGCCATCAGTGAGTCAAGGGACAGGACAAACACCGGGGAGCTGTTTTTT.

V gene TRBV2 combines with J gene TRBJ1-2; D ambiguous. The CDR3 loop spans 15 amino acids. The V end lost 11 bases, the J end lost 8 bases, and 27 bases lay between the germline ends. Germline loops: CDR1 SNHLY, CDR2 FYNNEI. CDR3 sequence (DNA): TGTGCCTGGCCACAGCTTCCGGGCCGTCTGGAGGGCTACACCTTC. As protein: CAWPQLPGRLEGYTF.

The chain uses TRBV30 and TRBJ1-1; no firm D call. CDR3 length: 12 amino acids. V was cut by 7 bases and J by 3 bases, with 12 bases left in between. Per germline, CDR1 GTSNPN and CDR2 SVGIG (reference sequence). The CDR3 nucleotides read TGTGCCTTCGGACCCTGGGACACTGAAGCTTTCTTT. Residues: CAFGPWDTEAFF.

This clone came up once. This chain uses TRBV7-2 with TRBJ2-1; D ambiguous. This CDR3 contains 17 residues. Germline V gene data show CDR1 as SGHTA and CDR2 as FQGNSA. V lost 2 bases and J lost 2, with 16 bases in between. In DNA, the CDR3 is TGTGCCAGCAGCTTAAGATTCGTGGGATCTCCCTACAATGAGCAGTTCTTC. Its translation: CASSLRFVGSPYNEQFF.

The chain combines TRBV4-1 with TRBJ2-1; TRBD2 matches 12 bases. Germline V lookup: CDR1 MGHRA, CDR2 YSYEKL. The V segment lost 0 bases and the J segment 3 bases; nucleotides outside the gene matches: 9. This CDR3 has 19 amino acids. The CDR3 loop is CASSQEELASGRGYNEQFF. In DNA form, the CDR3 reads TGCGCCAGCAGCCAAGAAGAGCTCGCTAGCGGGAGGGGCTACAATGAGCAGTTCTTC.

The chain joins TRBV12-5 to TRBJ2-6; 7 bases fit TRBD1. The CDR3 has 16 residues. V lost 6 bases and J lost 3; bases outside the gene matches: 8. Germline V gene sequence: CDR1 LGHNT, CDR2 FRNRAP. The CDR3 reads CASGEGGINGANVLTF. CDR3 bases: TGTGCTAGTGGGGAAGGGGGCATCAATGGGGCCAACGTCCTGACTTTC. Full variable domain (remainder filled in from reference TRBV12-5 and TRBJ2-6): DARVTQTPRHKVTEMGQEVTMRCQPILGHNTVFWYRQTMMQGLELLAYFRNRAPLDDSGMPKDRFSAEMPDATLATLKIQPSEPRDSAVYFCASGEGGINGANVLTFGAGSRLTVL.

The chain recombines TRBV27 with TRBJ2-1; 10 bases map to TRBD2. This CDR3 is built from 19 residues. Germline trimming cut 1 base from V and 0 bases from J; bases unmatched to any gene: 9. Per germline, CDR1 MNHEY and CDR2 SMNVEV (reference sequence). The CDR3, as DNA: TGTGCCAGCAGTTTATTCCGGCTAGCGGGAGTCGCCTCCTACAATGAGCAGTTCTTC. This codes for CASSLFRLAGVASYNEQFF.